A single sample is the source of the 30 T cell receptor beta chains below, sequenced in a study of OX40 agonist ivuxolimab in advanced cancers. This table comes from immunoSEQ multiplex PCR, and its TCRdb copy is limited to in-frame clones, with some not included. Of 67,000 or so clones listed, 88% are singletons. The source was CD4+ or CD8+ T cells sorted from blood, collected in a trial of the OX40 agonist ivuxolimab. The receptors originated from an adult with an advanced solid tumor such as melanoma, head and neck, liver or kidney cancer.

The chain combines TRBV28 with TRBJ2-1; 14 bases are shared with TRBD2. Germline V lookup: CDR1 MDHEN, CDR2 SYDVKM. The length of the CDR3 is 15 residues. V was pared by 3 bases and J by 8 bases, with 3 bases of the junction left unmatched. In nucleotides, the CDR3 is TGTGCCAGCAGTTTCCCGACTAGCGGGAGGGATGAGCAGTTCTTC. It yields the protein CASSFPTSGRDEQFF.

CDR3 residues: CAWMGQLNTEAFF. The CDR3 DNA follows: TGTGCCTGGATGGGACAGTTGAACACTGAAGCTTTCTTT. This sequence joins TRBV30 and TRBJ1-1; the match to TRBD1 covers 7 bases. Germline CDR1 GTSNPN, CDR2 SVGIG (reference sequence). The ends lost 4 bases at V and 0 bases at J; junction bases unmatched: 2. This CDR3 comprises 13 residues.

This clone has only a few counts. J is TRBJ1-4 and V is TRBV5-1; no reliable D call. Germline values: CDR1 SGHRS, CDR2 YFSETQ. The CDR3 sequence is 14 residues long. The V end lost 3 bases, the J end lost 8 bases, and 14 bases lay between the germline ends. CDR3 protein: CASSSAPGGEKLFF. The CDR3 coding sequence is TGCGCCAGCAGCTCGGCGCCAGGTGGGGAAAAACTGTTTTTT.

The chain combines TRBV16 with TRBJ1-2, with TRBD1 matching 11 bases. Germline CDR1 is KGHSY and CDR2 is FQNENV. V lost 3 bases to trimming and J lost 4 bases; unmatched junction nucleotides: 1. The CDR3 is made up of 14 amino acids. CDR3 loop: CASSQGTGGYGYTF. The CDR3 nucleotides are TGTGCCAGCAGCCAGGGGACAGGGGGCTATGGCTACACCTTC.

The chain couples TRBV5-1 to TRBJ2-5, with D tentatively TRBD1 (6 bases). The end of the DNA aligns better with TRBJ2-7, so the J call may be wrong. CDR3 size: 15 residues. Looked up from germline, CDR1 is SGHRS and CDR2 is YFSETQ. This CDR3 is CASSLLAGVRYEQYF. CDR3 nucleotides: TGCGCCAGCAGCTTGTTGGCAGGGGTTCGCTACGAGCAGTACTTC.

The chain carries TRBV9 and TRBJ2-2, with D tentatively TRBD2 (5 bases). Germline V CDR1 and CDR2: SGDLS, YYNGEE. V lost 2 bases and J lost 0, with 11 bases in between. This CDR3 has 16 amino acids. The chain's CDR3 is CASSVSGSPNTGELFF. The DNA of the CDR3 is TGTGCCAGCAGCGTTAGTGGGAGCCCGAACACCGGGGAGCTGTTTTTT.

The chain recombines TRBV4-2 with TRBJ2-1, with D uncertain. Trimming took 1 base from V and 10 from J, leaving 14 bases between them. The CDR3 is 14 residues long. CDR1 LGHNA and CDR2 YNFKEQ come from the germline V gene. CDR3 protein: CASSQATSTPEQFF. CDR3 coding DNA: TGTGCCAGCAGCCAAGCTACGAGCACCCCCGAGCAGTTCTTC.

CDR3 sequence (DNA): TGTGCCAGCAGCCCCAGCGGCCAGGGGGCCCACAATGAGCAGTTCTTC. This codes for CASSPSGQGAHNEQFF. The chain carries TRBV7-6 and TRBJ2-1; 8 bases are a match to TRBD1. From germline, CDR1 is SGHVS and CDR2 FNYEAQ. The CDR3 is 16 residues long. V lost 5 bases and J lost 5; bases outside the gene matches: 11.

This chain uses TRBV4-1 with TRBJ2-3; a possible D gene is TRBD1 (6 bases). This CDR3 has 14 amino acids. Germline V gene sequence: CDR1 MGHRA, CDR2 YSYEKL. V dropped 0 bases and J dropped 5 bases, with 9 bases sitting between them. The CDR3 coding sequence is TGCGCCAGCAGCCAAGACACAGGGAGAGATACGCAGTATTTT. Encoded protein: CASSQDTGRDTQYF.

CDR3 residues: CASSFGLALNTQYF. In nucleotides, the CDR3 is TGTGCCAGCAGCTTTGGCCTAGCCCTCAATACGCAGTATTTT. This rearrangement joins TRBV11-1 to TRBJ2-3; tentative D call: TRBD2 (5 bases). V was pared by 3 bases and J by 7 bases, with 14 bases between. The CDR3 contains 14 residues. Germline CDR1 and CDR2: SGHAT and FQDESV (reference sequence). Full variable domain (outside the CDR3, taken from reference TRBV11-1 and TRBJ2-3): EAEVAQSPRYKITEKSQAVAFWCDPISGHATLYWYRQILGQGPELLVQFQDESVVDDSQLPKDRFSAERLKGVDSTLKIQPAELGDSAMYLCASSFGLALNTQYFGPGTRLTVL.

V gene TRBV4-1 combines with J gene TRBJ2-2; D is uncertain. CDR1 and CDR2 (germline): MGHRA, YSYEKL. The V and J ends lost 3 bases and 3 bases respectively, with 17 bases between them. The CDR3 has 17 amino acids. The CDR3 nucleotides read TGCGCCAGCAGCCAGCATCCTAGTTCAAGGGACACCGGGGAGCTGTTTTTT. Residues: CASSQHPSSRDTGELFF.

The J gene is TRBJ1-3, the V gene TRBV7-2; TRBD1 is a possible D gene (6 bases). V was trimmed by 3 bases and J by 4 bases, leaving 10 bases between them. CDR1 is SGHTA and CDR2 is FQGNSA in the germline V gene. The CDR3 runs 14 residues. The CDR3 spells CASSLDSLGNTIYF. The CDR3 DNA reads TGTGCCAGCAGCTTGGACAGCTTGGGAAACACCATATATTTT.

This clone was detected a few times. This chain links TRBV18 with TRBJ1-1; D unresolved. This CDR3 comprises 14 residues. Deletions cut 3 bases from V and 3 bases from J, with 11 bases between. Germline V gene lookup returns CDR1 KGHSH and CDR2 LQKENI. The CDR3 coding sequence is TGTGCCAGCTCACCCGCGGAGGCGTACACTGAAGCTTTCTTT. Its translation is CASSPAEAYTEAFF.

V usage is TRBV29-1 and J usage is TRBJ2-3; D may correspond to TRBD1 or TRBD2 (6 bases each). Germline V lookup: CDR1 SQVTM, CDR2 ANQGSEA. V gave up 6 bases and J gave up 0 bases, with 13 bases separating them. The CDR3 has 14 residues. The CDR3 DNA reads as TGCAGCGTGGAGGGGGTGTCTAGCACAGATACGCAGTATTTT. Translation: CSVEGVSSTDTQYF.

V is TRBV18 and J is TRBJ2-3; 14 bases are shared with TRBD2. There are 19 residues in the CDR3. Germline V gene sequence: CDR1 KGHSH, CDR2 LQKENI. V was clipped by 4 bases and J by 1 base; unmatched bases: 10. CDR3 sequence reads: CASSLLRLAGGLGTDTQYF. The CDR3 nucleotides read TGTGCCAGCTCACTCCTAAGACTAGCGGGGGGGCTGGGCACAGATACGCAGTATTTT.

J is TRBJ2-7 and V is TRBV27, with D unresolved. The CDR3 is 15 amino acids. Germline assignment: CDR1 MNHEY and CDR2 SMNVEV (reference sequence). Trimming took off 3 bases at V and 4 bases at J, with 16 bases between the two ends. CDR3 loop: CASSFLMSPTYEQYF. The CDR3 DNA reads as TGTGCCAGCAGTTTCCTCATGAGCCCTACTTACGAGCAGTACTTC.

The CDR3 loop is CASSRATGGGQPQHF. The CDR3 nucleotides read TGTGCCAGCAGTCGGGCAACAGGGGGAGGTCAGCCCCAGCATTTT. The chain carries TRBV28 and TRBJ1-5, with 8 positions matching TRBD1. From germline, CDR1 is MDHEN and CDR2 SYDVKM. This CDR3 is built from 15 residues. The ends lost 5 bases at V and 6 bases at J; junction bases unmatched: 9.

The V call is TRBV5-4, the J call TRBJ1-3; tentative D call: TRBD1 (5 bases). The V gene's germline CDR1 is SGHNT and CDR2 YYREEE (reference sequence). The length of the CDR3 is 16 residues. The V gene lost 0 bases and the J gene lost 0 bases, with 10 bases spanning the gap. CDR3 nucleotide sequence: TGTGCCAGCAGCTTGGTGCAGGGCTTCTCTGGAAACACCATATATTTT. Encoded protein: CASSLVQGFSGNTIYF. The full variable domain, in which reference TRBV5-4 and TRBJ1-3 provide the parts outside the CDR3, is ETGVTQSPTHLIKTRGQQVTLRCSSQSGHNTVSWYQQALGQGPQFIFQYYREEENGRGNFPPRFSGLQFPNYSSELNVNALELDDSALYLCASSLVQGFSGNTIYFGEGSWLTVV.

The genes are TRBV4-1 and TRBJ2-7, with TRBD2 matching over 10 bases. The germline V gene has CDR1 MGHRA and CDR2 YSYEKL. The CDR3 is 13 residues long. J lost 7 bases, V lost 1 base, and 1 base had no gene match. The CDR3 protein is CASSQVGLAEQYF. The DNA for the CDR3 is TGCGCCAGCAGCCAAGTGGGACTAGCGGAGCAGTACTTC.

The chain is built from TRBV5-1 and TRBJ1-1, with 7 bases identical to TRBD1. The CDR3 is 15 amino acids. CDR1 is SGHRS and CDR2 is YFSETQ in the germline V gene. With V trimmed by 1 base and J by 3 bases, 6 bases remained unmatched. CDR3 residues: CASSLFGRGDTEAFF. The CDR3 region has the DNA TGCGCCAGCAGCTTGTTCGGCAGGGGGGACACTGAAGCTTTCTTT.

The rearrangement links TRBV10-3 to TRBJ2-3; 10 bases align to TRBD2. CDR1 is ENHRY, CDR2 SYGVKD, per germline. The J segment lost 5 bases and the V segment lost 6 bases, leaving 5 bases of the junction unmatched. The CDR3 consists of 14 residues. For the CDR3, the DNA is TGTGCCATCAGCCTAGCGGGAGTGGAAGATACGCAGTATTTT. Translation gives CAISLAGVEDTQYF.

The V and J genes are TRBV7-9 and TRBJ2-7, with D perhaps matching TRBD1 (6 bases). CDR1 and CDR2 from the germline V gene are SEHNR and FQNEAQ (reference sequence). Trimming pared 2 bases from V and 6 bases from J, leaving 11 bases between. This CDR3 region has 13 residues. In DNA, the CDR3 is TGTGCCAGCAGCTTAAGGGTGGGGGCCGAGCAGTACTTC. It yields the protein CASSLRVGAEQYF. Together with reference TRBV7-9 and TRBJ2-7, the CDR3 gives the full variable domain: DTGVSQNPRHKITKRGQNVTFRCDPISEHNRLYWYRQTLGQGPEFLTYFQNEAQLEKSRLLSDRFSAERPKGSFSTLEIQRTEQGDSAMYLCASSLRVGAEQYFGPGTRLTVT.

The chain is built from TRBV6-5 and TRBJ2-3; either TRBD1 or TRBD2 may fit D (5 bases each). Deletions cut 6 bases from V and 8 bases from J, with 12 bases between. There are 12 residues in the CDR3. Germline CDR1 and CDR2: MNHEY and SVGAGI. CDR3 amino acids: CASSLDGGTQYF. As DNA, the CDR3 is TGTGCCAGCAGCCTAGATGGGGGTACGCAGTATTTT.

This clone showed up just once. The chain uses TRBV7-2 and TRBJ2-7, with D possibly matching TRBD2 (5 bases). The CDR3 has 13 residues. Germline V CDR1 and CDR2: SGHTA, FQGNSA. V was shortened by 2 bases and J by 3 bases, with 8 bases between the two germline ends. The CDR3 nucleotides read TGTGCCAGCAGCTTATTAGAGGGCTACGAGCAGTACTTC. Translated, it gives CASSLLEGYEQYF.

V and J are TRBV27 and TRBJ2-1; 9 nucleotides agree with TRBD2. The germline CDR1 and CDR2 sequences are MNHEY and SMNVEV (reference sequence). V gave up 7 bases and J gave up 8 bases; unmatched junction bases: 12. CDR3 length equals 15 residues. DNA for the CDR3: TGTGCCAGCACCCCACCGGGACTAGCCTTCGATGAGCAGTTCTTC. Its translation is CASTPPGLAFDEQFF.

This clone occurred once. The chain couples TRBV16 to TRBJ2-1, with D unclear. CDR3 length: 12 residues. The germline gives CDR1 KGHSY, CDR2 FQNENV. Trimming removed 0 bases from V and 5 bases from J, with 2 bases in between. The CDR3 spells CASSQSDNEQFF. The DNA of the CDR3 is TGTGCCAGCAGCCAATCAGACAATGAGCAGTTCTTC.

CDR3 nucleotide sequence: TGTGCCAGCAGCTTAGACCATATGGGGGGCCGTGAAGCTTTCTTT. It is translated as CASSLDHMGGREAFF. The gene calls are TRBV11-3 and TRBJ1-1; D may be TRBD1 (6 bases). CDR1 and CDR2 (germline): SGHNT, YENEEA. This CDR3 has 15 amino acids. Between the trimmed V and J ends, which lost 0 bases and 7 bases, there was a span of 15 bases.

The chain carries TRBV7-3 and TRBJ2-5, with D perhaps TRBD1 or TRBD2 (5 bases each). Trimming left V 4 bases short and J 3 bases short, with 15 bases between. Germline lookup yields CDR1 SGHTA and CDR2 FQGTGA. The CDR3 runs 15 residues. Written as DNA, the CDR3 is TGTGCCAGCAGCTACGCAGGTGGGGGAGAAGAGACCCAGTACTTC. Its translation is CASSYAGGGEETQYF. Full variable domain (rest looked up from reference TRBV7-3 and TRBJ2-5): GAGVSQTPSNKVTEKGKYVELRCDPISGHTALYWYRQSLGQGPEFLIYFQGTGAADDSGLPNDRFFAVRPEGSVSTLKIQRTERGDSAVYLCASSYAGGGEETQYFGPGTRLLVL.

J is TRBJ1-1 and V is TRBV18; unclear D gene. V was pared by 3 bases and J by 0 bases, with 8 bases between. Germline V lookup: CDR1 KGHSH, CDR2 LQKENI. CDR3 length equals 14 residues. This CDR3 reads CASSPPAVNTEAFF. The CDR3, as DNA: TGTGCCAGCTCACCTCCGGCCGTGAACACTGAAGCTTTCTTT.

This clone appeared once. The chain combines TRBV4-1 with TRBJ2-3; TRBD1 aligns across 11 bases. The ends lost 4 bases at V and 7 bases at J; junction bases unmatched: 10. The length of the CDR3 is 16 residues. The germline V gene has CDR1 MGHRA and CDR2 YSYEKL. The CDR3 sequence is CASSPPRTGGKHTQYF. CDR3 in DNA: TGCGCCAGCAGCCCTCCCCGGACAGGGGGCAAACATACGCAGTATTTT.